The rows below give T cell receptor beta chains drawn from one sample of a study of T cells after yellow fever vaccination. TCRdb called the 5' RACE reads again in MiXCR, with one record for every CDR3 protein. The sample comprises about 74,000 distinct CDR3 sequences, roughly 6.9% of which are singletons, and roughly a third rests with the top ten. The input for sequencing was CD8+ T cells sorted from PBMCs, taken less than 6 days after the first yellow fever vaccination. These TCRs come from a man aged 18 to 30 who received the YFV17D yellow fever vaccine. The CDR3 runs from the conserved cysteine through the conserved F or W. The D gene is left open where the match is weak. Only some rows state a clone size, as once, few, many or a class for expanded clones.

abundance: NA
j_gene: TRBJ1-2
d_gene: NA
v_gene: TRBV6-5
CDR3aa: CASSYGTGNGYTF
CDR3nt: TGTGCCAGCAGTTACGGTACAGGGAACGGCTACACCTTC

abundance: NA
j_gene: TRBJ2-2
d_gene: TRBD1
v_gene: TRBV12-3/TRBV12-4
CDR3aa: CASKDRGTGELFF
CDR3nt: TGTGCCAGCAAAGACAGGGGTACCGGGGAGCTGTTTTTT

abundance: many
j_gene: TRBJ2-3
d_gene: NA
v_gene: TRBV6-6
CDR3aa: CASSSRDTQYF
CDR3nt: TGTGCCAGCAGTTCTAGAGATACGCAGTATTTT

abundance: many
j_gene: TRBJ2-7
d_gene: NA
v_gene: TRBV12-3/TRBV12-4
CDR3aa: CASSTRPAHEQYF
CDR3nt: TGTGCCAGCAGCACCCGACCAGCCCACGAGCAGTACTTC

abundance: many
j_gene: TRBJ2-1
d_gene: NA
v_gene: TRBV20-1
CDR3aa: CSARGANNEQFF
CDR3nt: TGCAGTGCTAGGGGGGCGAACAATGAGCAGTTCTTC

abundance: NA
j_gene: TRBJ2-6
d_gene: NA
v_gene: TRBV7-8
CDR3aa: CASSSRGGGRSGANVLTF
CDR3nt: TGTGCCAGCAGCTCCAGGGGCGGGGGCCGCTCTGGGGCCAACGTCCTGACTTTC

abundance: few
j_gene: TRBJ2-2
d_gene: NA
v_gene: TRBV7-9
CDR3aa: CASSLDAGNPGELFF
CDR3nt: TGTGCCAGCAGCTTAGACGCGGGGAACCCCGGGGAGCTGTTTTTT

abundance: many
j_gene: TRBJ1-4
d_gene: NA
v_gene: TRBV4-1
CDR3aa: CASSQVPLPDEKLFF
CDR3nt: TGCGCCAGCAGCCAAGTTCCCTTGCCGGACGAAAAACTGTTTTTT

abundance: NA
j_gene: TRBJ1-1
d_gene: NA
v_gene: TRBV10-3
CDR3aa: CAISDRKGSSPEAFF
CDR3nt: TGTGCCATCAGTGATCGAAAAGGGAGCTCCCCTGAAGCTTTCTTT

abundance: NA
j_gene: TRBJ1-2
d_gene: TRBD1
v_gene: TRBV12-3/TRBV12-4
CDR3aa: CASSLYPTGSQGYTF
CDR3nt: TGTGCCAGCAGTTTGTACCCGACAGGGTCGCAGGGCTACACCTTC

abundance: few
j_gene: TRBJ2-2
d_gene: NA
v_gene: TRBV29-1
CDR3aa: CSVYGVDTGELFF
CDR3nt: TGCAGCGTTTATGGGGTCGACACCGGGGAGCTGTTTTTT

abundance: few
j_gene: TRBJ2-3
d_gene: TRBD2
v_gene: TRBV9
CDR3aa: CASTASGGSTDTQYF
CDR3nt: TGTGCCAGCACGGCTAGCGGGGGAAGCACAGATACGCAGTATTTT

abundance: NA
j_gene: TRBJ1-1
d_gene: NA
v_gene: TRBV5-1
CDR3aa: CASSLKTAAVVNTEAFF
CDR3nt: TGCGCCAGCAGCTTGAAGACGGCAGCCGTAGTGAACACTGAAGCTTTCTTT

abundance: few
j_gene: TRBJ1-6
d_gene: TRBD1
v_gene: TRBV28
CDR3aa: CASSWDRLWSPLHF
CDR3nt: TGTGCCAGCAGCTGGGACAGGCTCTGGTCACCCCTCCACTTT

abundance: many
j_gene: TRBJ1-4
d_gene: NA
v_gene: TRBV3-1
CDR3aa: CASSQVKGVEKLFF
CDR3nt: TGTGCCAGCAGCCAAGTAAAGGGCGTCGAAAAACTGTTTTTT

abundance: NA
j_gene: TRBJ2-1
d_gene: TRBD2
v_gene: TRBV3-1
CDR3aa: CASSQDGGAAREQFF
CDR3nt: TGTGCCAGCAGCCAAGACGGGGGGGCGGCTAGGGAGCAGTTCTTC

abundance: many
j_gene: TRBJ2-1
d_gene: NA
v_gene: TRBV7-6
CDR3aa: CASSLALGSGEQFF
CDR3nt: TGTGCCAGCAGCTTAGCCCTAGGGTCGGGAGAGCAGTTCTTC

abundance: few
j_gene: TRBJ2-1
d_gene: NA
v_gene: TRBV27
CDR3aa: CASSLYSYNEQFF
CDR3nt: TGTGCCAGCAGTTTGTACAGCTACAATGAGCAGTTCTTC

abundance: NA
j_gene: TRBJ2-2
d_gene: NA
v_gene: TRBV27
CDR3aa: CANSLLTGLRNTGELFF
CDR3nt: TGTGCCAACAGTTTACTAACAGGGTTGCGGAACACCGGGGAGCTGTTTTTT

abundance: few
j_gene: TRBJ2-3
d_gene: TRBD1
v_gene: TRBV7-6
CDR3aa: CASSPTGGVGDTQYF
CDR3nt: TGTGCCAGCAGCCCCACAGGGGGTGTAGGTGATACGCAGTATTTT

abundance: many
j_gene: TRBJ2-3
d_gene: NA
v_gene: TRBV4-3
CDR3aa: CASSQDSPGATTDTQYF
CDR3nt: TGCGCCAGCAGCCAAGATTCCCCAGGGGCGACCACAGATACGCAGTATTTT

abundance: few
j_gene: TRBJ2-5
d_gene: NA
v_gene: TRBV29-1
CDR3aa: CSYGLQETQYF
CDR3nt: TGCAGCTATGGACTACAAGAGACCCAGTACTTC

abundance: many
j_gene: TRBJ2-3
d_gene: NA
v_gene: TRBV12-3/TRBV12-4
CDR3aa: CASSLVGSGPPGDTQYF
CDR3nt: TGTGCCAGCAGTTTAGTTGGTAGCGGACCGCCGGGAGATACGCAGTATTTT

abundance: few
j_gene: TRBJ2-7
d_gene: NA
v_gene: TRBV12-3/TRBV12-4
CDR3aa: CASSRTGPFSAEQYF
CDR3nt: TGTGCCAGCAGCCGGACGGGACCCTTTTCCGCCGAGCAGTACTTC

abundance: few
j_gene: TRBJ2-1
d_gene: NA
v_gene: TRBV7-3
CDR3aa: CASSLFVVGGPSGNEQFF
CDR3nt: TGTGCCAGCAGCTTATTCGTAGTGGGGGGCCCGAGCGGCAATGAGCAGTTCTTC

abundance: many
j_gene: TRBJ2-2
d_gene: NA
v_gene: TRBV7-6
CDR3aa: CASSIRAGELFF
CDR3nt: TGTGCCAGCAGCATTAGAGCCGGGGAGCTGTTTTTT

abundance: few
j_gene: TRBJ2-2
d_gene: TRBD2
v_gene: TRBV6-1
CDR3aa: CASRSRLAGANTGELFF
CDR3nt: TGTGCCAGCAGATCTAGACTAGCGGGGGCGAACACCGGGGAGCTGTTTTTT

abundance: NA
j_gene: TRBJ2-5
d_gene: TRBD2
v_gene: TRBV5-6
CDR3aa: CASSYDAGVSQETQYF
CDR3nt: TGTGCCAGCAGCTACGATGCGGGGGTATCTCAAGAGACCCAGTACTTC

abundance: few
j_gene: TRBJ1-4
d_gene: NA
v_gene: TRBV19
CDR3aa: CASSIGALTTNEKLFF
CDR3nt: TGTGCCAGTAGTATCGGGGCCCTAACAACTAATGAAAAACTGTTTTTT

abundance: few
j_gene: TRBJ1-1
d_gene: NA
v_gene: TRBV18
CDR3aa: CASSPAPATEAFF
CDR3nt: TGTGCCAGCTCACCCGCTCCGGCCACTGAAGCTTTCTTT

abundance: NA
j_gene: TRBJ2-2
d_gene: NA
v_gene: TRBV12-3/TRBV12-4
CDR3aa: CASSTPVSTGELFF
CDR3nt: TGTGCCAGCAGTACCCCAGTATCCACCGGGGAGCTGTTTTTT

abundance: NA
j_gene: TRBJ2-1
d_gene: TRBD2
v_gene: TRBV19
CDR3aa: CATAGLAGGLPPIAYNEQFF
CDR3nt: TGTGCCACGGCTGGACTAGCGGGGGGCCTTCCCCCCATTGCATACAATGAGCAGTTCTTC

abundance: few
j_gene: TRBJ2-2
d_gene: NA
v_gene: TRBV4-1
CDR3aa: CASSQDQDNYGELFF
CDR3nt: TGCGCCAGCAGCCAAGATCAGGACAACTACGGGGAGCTGTTTTTT

abundance: NA
j_gene: TRBJ2-2
d_gene: NA
v_gene: TRBV12-1
CDR3aa: CARQLTGTGESFNTGELFF
CDR3nt: TGTGCCAGGCAACTTACCGGGACAGGGGAATCTTTTAACACCGGGGAGCTGTTTTTT

abundance: NA
j_gene: TRBJ2-3
d_gene: NA
v_gene: TRBV7-9
CDR3aa: CASSLRQGSTDTQYF
CDR3nt: TGTGCCAGCAGCTTAAGGCAGGGAAGCACAGATACGCAGTATTTT

abundance: many
j_gene: TRBJ2-1
d_gene: TRBD1
v_gene: TRBV15
CDR3aa: CATSRDRDRAYNEQFF
CDR3nt: TGTGCCACCAGCAGAGATCGGGACAGAGCCTACAATGAGCAGTTCTTC

abundance: NA
j_gene: TRBJ2-1
d_gene: NA
v_gene: TRBV12-3/TRBV12-4
CDR3aa: CASSLRNSYNEQFF
CDR3nt: TGTGCCAGCAGTTTGCGCAACTCTTACAATGAGCAGTTCTTC

abundance: NA
j_gene: TRBJ2-3
d_gene: TRBD2
v_gene: TRBV11-2
CDR3aa: CASSSLRGALGNTDTQYF
CDR3nt: TGTGCCAGCAGCTCCTTGCGGGGGGCTTTGGGGAACACAGATACGCAGTATTTT

abundance: many
j_gene: TRBJ2-5
d_gene: TRBD2
v_gene: TRBV11-2
CDR3aa: CASSPGLAGQETQYF
CDR3nt: TGTGCCAGCAGCCCGGGACTAGCGGGGCAAGAGACCCAGTACTTC

abundance: NA
j_gene: TRBJ2-7
d_gene: NA
v_gene: TRBV29-1
CDR3aa: CSVRDRSLREQYF
CDR3nt: TGCAGCGTGCGTGACAGGTCCCTACGAGAGCAGTACTTC

abundance: many
j_gene: TRBJ2-7
d_gene: NA
v_gene: TRBV6-1
CDR3aa: CASSSTGAEQYF
CDR3nt: TGTGCCAGCAGTTCGACTGGAGCGGAGCAGTACTTC

abundance: many
j_gene: TRBJ1-1
d_gene: TRBD1
v_gene: TRBV12-3/TRBV12-4
CDR3aa: CASIQGTDTEAFF
CDR3nt: TGTGCCAGCATACAGGGGACGGACACTGAAGCTTTCTTT

abundance: many
j_gene: TRBJ1-2
d_gene: NA
v_gene: TRBV19
CDR3aa: CASQGEVLGGYTF
CDR3nt: TGTGCCAGCCAGGGTGAGGTGTTAGGCGGCTACACCTTC

abundance: many
j_gene: TRBJ2-3
d_gene: NA
v_gene: TRBV6-2/TRBV6-3
CDR3aa: CASSRPADTQYF
CDR3nt: TGTGCCAGCAGTCGACCGGCAGATACGCAGTATTTT

abundance: NA
j_gene: TRBJ2-4
d_gene: NA
v_gene: TRBV6-5
CDR3aa: CASSYSGDLGENIQYF
CDR3nt: TGTGCCAGCAGTTACTCGGGGGACTTGGGTGAAAACATTCAGTACTTC

abundance: few
j_gene: TRBJ2-1
d_gene: NA
v_gene: TRBV12-3/TRBV12-4
CDR3aa: CASSPFGGQLNEQFF
CDR3nt: TGTGCCAGCAGTCCATTCGGGGGACAACTCAATGAGCAGTTCTTC

abundance: NA
j_gene: TRBJ2-1
d_gene: TRBD2
v_gene: TRBV29-1
CDR3aa: CSVEADRHGGGGYNEQFF
CDR3nt: TGCAGCGTTGAAGCAGATCGACACGGCGGGGGGGGGTACAATGAGCAGTTCTTC

abundance: many
j_gene: TRBJ1-5
d_gene: NA
v_gene: TRBV21-1
CDR3aa: CASSKVGYGGTDQPQHF
CDR3nt: TGTGCCAGCAGCAAAGTTGGGTATGGAGGAACTGATCAGCCCCAGCATTTT

abundance: many
j_gene: TRBJ1-5
d_gene: TRBD1
v_gene: TRBV4-1
CDR3aa: CASSPRQGALSNQPQHF
CDR3nt: TGCGCCAGCAGCCCCAGACAGGGGGCCCTAAGCAATCAGCCCCAGCATTTT

abundance: few
j_gene: TRBJ1-4
d_gene: TRBD1
v_gene: TRBV13
CDR3aa: CASSSRTGGGKLFF
CDR3nt: TGTGCCAGCAGCTCCCGGACAGGGGGAGGAAAACTGTTTTTT

abundance: many
j_gene: TRBJ1-1
d_gene: NA
v_gene: TRBV4-2
CDR3aa: CASSQGIGTNTEAFF
CDR3nt: TGTGCCAGCAGCCAAGGAATAGGGACGAACACTGAAGCTTTCTTT